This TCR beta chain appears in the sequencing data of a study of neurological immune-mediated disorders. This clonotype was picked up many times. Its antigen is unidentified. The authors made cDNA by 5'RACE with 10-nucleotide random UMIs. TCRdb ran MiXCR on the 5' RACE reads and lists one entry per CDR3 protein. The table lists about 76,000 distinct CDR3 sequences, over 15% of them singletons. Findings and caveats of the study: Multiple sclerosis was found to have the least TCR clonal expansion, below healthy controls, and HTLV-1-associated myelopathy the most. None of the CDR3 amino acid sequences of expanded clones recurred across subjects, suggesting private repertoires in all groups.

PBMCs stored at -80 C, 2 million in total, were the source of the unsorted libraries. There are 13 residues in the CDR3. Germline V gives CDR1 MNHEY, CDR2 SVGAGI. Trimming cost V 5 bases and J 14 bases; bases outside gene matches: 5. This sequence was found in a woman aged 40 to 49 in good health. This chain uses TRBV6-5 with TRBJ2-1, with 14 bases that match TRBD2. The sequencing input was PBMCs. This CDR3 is CASSRLAGGPEFF. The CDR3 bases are TGTGCCAGCAGTCGACTAGCGGGGGGGCCGGAGTTCTTC.